Listed below are T cell receptor beta chains from one sample, sequenced in a study of blood T cell repertoires in COVID-19. Some clones are missing from TCRdb's copy, which holds only in-frame ones; the method was immunoSEQ multiplex PCR. The sample records roughly 100,000 clones, 87% being singletons. Input material: peripheral blood. The receptors derive from a woman between 45 and 65 years old with COVID-19, enrolled during active disease. Each CDR3 is given with its conserved first and last residue. The order of the fields is V gene, J gene, D gene, clone size, CDR3 DNA, CDR3 protein. A D gene is named only where the DNA matches it firmly. Clone size, where shown, is once, few, many, or a class for clones that have expanded.

TRBV11-1	TRBJ2-5	-	-	TGTGCCAGCAGCTTCCAGACAGGCAACCAAGAGACCCAGTACTTC	CASSFQTGNQETQYF
TRBV19	TRBJ1-6	-	many	TGTGCCAGTAGTATTTGGGGACTAAATTCACCCCTCCACTTT	CASSIWGLNSPLHF
TRBV11-2	TRBJ2-1	-	once	TGTGCCAGTCGACGGGACACCTACAATGAGCAGTTCTTC	CASRRDTYNEQFF
TRBV11-3	TRBJ1-4	-	once	TGTGCCAGCAGCTCCCGGGACAATTACCGTGCAACTAATGAAAAACTGTTTTTT	CASSSRDNYRATNEKLFF
TRBV7-6	TRBJ2-1	TRBD2	once	TGTGCCAGCAGCCGTTCACTAGCGGCCCGGAATGAGCAGTTCTTC	CASSRSLAARNEQFF
TRBV9	TRBJ2-1	-	-	TGTGCCAGCAGCCTCGACGGGGGTAGCGCTAGCTCCTACAATGAGCAGTTCTTC	CASSLDGGSASSYNEQFF
TRBV19	TRBJ2-3	TRBD2	few	TGTGCCAGTAGTCGCACGACTAGCGGGGTCACAGATACGCAGTATTTT	CASSRTTSGVTDTQYF
TRBV11-2	TRBJ2-3	TRBD1	-	TGTGCCAGCAGCGCACAGGGGAGCACAGATACGCAGTATTTT	CASSAQGSTDTQYF
TRBV9	TRBJ2-1	-	-	TGTGCCAGCAGCGTGAGTTCAGGGGGGTCTGGCTTCTACAATGAGCAGTTCTTC	CASSVSSGGSGFYNEQFF
TRBV27	TRBJ1-6	TRBD1	-	TGTGCCAGCAGGGGACAGGGAAGTTCACCCCTCCACTTT	CASRGQGSSPLHF
TRBV19	TRBJ1-3	-	-	TGTGCCAGTCGGGAGACGGCAAGCTCTGGAAACACCATATATTTT	CASRETASSGNTIYF
TRBV7-2	TRBJ2-1	TRBD2	-	TGTGCCAGCAGCTTAGCGAGCGGGACTAGCGGGATGGGGATCTTC	CASSLASGTSGMGIF
TRBV7-2	TRBJ2-1	TRBD1	-	TGTGCCAGCAGCAATGGACAGGGGGGGTACAATGAGCAGTTCTTC	CASSNGQGGYNEQFF
TRBV5-1	TRBJ2-2	TRBD1	-	TGCGCCAGCAGCTCCGGGACAGCGAACACCGGGGAGCTGTTTTTT	CASSSGTANTGELFF
TRBV6-5	TRBJ1-6	-	-	TGTGCCAGCAGTTACGGGGCAGAGTCTAATTCACCCCTCCACTTT	CASSYGAESNSPLHF
TRBV2	TRBJ2-1	-	few	TGTGCCAGCAGTGAAGCGCTGCGCCAGGCGTATGGTGAGCAGTTCTTC	CASSEALRQAYGEQFF
TRBV7-3	TRBJ2-2	-	-	TGTGCCAGCAGTCCCTATATATCCGGGGAGCTGTTTTTT	CASSPYISGELFF
TRBV7-6	TRBJ1-1	TRBD1	once	TGTGCCAGCAGCTCGTTCAACACAGGGGTGGTTGAAGCTTTCTTT	CASSSFNTGVVEAFF
TRBV6-5	TRBJ2-7	-	-	TGTGCCAGCACTTCAAACGGCGGAACCTACGAGCAGTACTTC	CASTSNGGTYEQYF
TRBV15	TRBJ1-2	-	once	TGTGCCACCAGCAGAGAGCCAGGGGAGGGCTATGGCTACACCTTC	CATSREPGEGYGYTF
TRBV2	TRBJ2-3	-	-	TGTGCCAGCAGACGGACTGGGGTGGCAGATACGCAGTATTTT	CASRRTGVADTQYF
TRBV5-1	TRBJ2-3	TRBD1	-	TGCGCCAGCAGCTCTGGACAGGGAACAGATACGCAGTATTTT	CASSSGQGTDTQYF
TRBV9	TRBJ2-5	TRBD2	-	TGTGCCAGCAGCGTAGGCTGGGGGGGGAAAGAGACCCAGTACTTC	CASSVGWGGKETQYF
TRBV6-6	TRBJ2-5	-	-	TGTGCCAGCAGCAAAAGCGTGGACAGTTGGAAAGAGACCCAGTACTTC	CASSKSVDSWKETQYF
TRBV7-9	TRBJ2-3	-	-	TGTGCCAGCAGCCCAGGTGTGAGGGTAGCAGATACGCAGTATTTT	CASSPGVRVADTQYF
TRBV6-2/TRBV6-3	TRBJ2-4	-	-	TGTGCCAGCAGTTACTCGACTGGGGGGATAAACATTCAGTACTTC	CASSYSTGGINIQYF
TRBV11-2	TRBJ2-7	-	few	TGTGCCAGCAGCCCCCTACAGTATGAGCAGTACTTC	CASSPLQYEQYF
TRBV7-9	TRBJ2-3	-	-	TGTGCCAGCAGCCGACAGTCAGATACGCAGTATTTT	CASSRQSDTQYF
TRBV30	TRBJ1-6	-	-	TGTGCCTGGAGAGCCGGGACAAGTAATTCACCCCTCCACTTT	CAWRAGTSNSPLHF
TRBV25-1	TRBJ2-7	TRBD1	-	TGTGCCAGCAGTGAGGCAGGGGGTGTCTACGAGCAGTACTTC	CASSEAGGVYEQYF
TRBV3-1/TRBV3-2	TRBJ1-4	-	-	TGTGCCAGCAGAGCAATTGCAACTAATGAAAAACTGTTTTTT	CASRAIATNEKLFF
TRBV30	TRBJ1-2	-	once	TGTGCCTGGAGAACAGGGTTTAACTATGGCTACACCTTC	CAWRTGFNYGYTF
TRBV5-1	TRBJ1-1	-	-	TGCGCCAGCAGTATCGCGACAGGTGGCACTGAAGCTTTCTTT	CASSIATGGTEAFF
TRBV30	TRBJ1-2	-	-	TGTGCTCGGAGTGGGGCTACCTCTGGCTATGGCTACACCTTC	CARSGATSGYGYTF
TRBV19	TRBJ2-5	-	-	TGTGCCAGTAGGCGCAACGGGGGACAGAATCAAGAGACCCAGTACTTC	CASRRNGGQNQETQYF
TRBV6-6	TRBJ1-2	-	-	TGTGCCAGCAGTAGAGCCGCCTCTAACTATGGCTACACCTTC	CASSRAASNYGYTF
TRBV7-9	TRBJ1-1	TRBD1	-	TGTGCCAGCAGCGCCGGGACAGTTTATTACACTGAAGCTTTCTTT	CASSAGTVYYTEAFF
TRBV5-7	TRBJ1-1	-	-	TGTGCCAGCGGGGAATGGGAGTACACTGAAGCTTTCTTT	CASGEWEYTEAFF
TRBV15	TRBJ1-5	-	-	TGTGCCACCAGCCGCAACAGGGTTGATAGCAATCAGCCCCAGCATTTT	CATSRNRVDSNQPQHF
TRBV7-6	TRBJ1-2	TRBD1	-	TGTGCCAGCAGCTTACAGGGGGCGGGCTATGGCTACACCTTC	CASSLQGAGYGYTF
TRBV2	TRBJ2-3	TRBD2	-	TGTGCCAGCAACCAAGGCGGGGGGGTACCAGATACGCAGTATTTT	CASNQGGGVPDTQYF